This T cell receptor (beta chain) was identified during a study of cytomegalovirus exposure and HLA in healthy donors. Study-level findings and limits: TCR beta chains numbering some 160 were designated cytomegalovirus-associated.

On this clone: Its antigen is still unknown.

TCRdb's copy holds only in-frame clones and misses some; the assay was immunoSEQ multiplex PCR. The table records some 140,000 clones, 84% of them present only once. There are 13 residues in the CDR3. V was shortened by 3 bases and J by 3 bases, with 9 bases between the two germline ends. Germline lookup yields CDR1 MGHRA and CDR2 YSYEKL. The sample consisted of PBMCs. This rearrangement joins TRBV4-1 to TRBJ2-7; the D gene is possibly TRBD2 (6 bases). The TCR originated in a woman in her twenties or thirties in good health and CMV-seronegative. This CDR3 reads CASSHLGGYEQYF. In DNA, the CDR3 is TGCGCCAGCAGCCATTTGGGGGGCTACGAGCAGTACTTC.